These T cell receptor beta chains were read from a single sample in a study of beta chain features in type 1 diabetes. This table comes from immunoSEQ multiplex PCR, and its TCRdb copy is limited to in-frame clones, with some not included. The data contain about 400,000 clones, about 12% of them seen just once; the ten biggest clones take up about 0.01%. The material sequenced was naive CD4+ T cells from blood. These receptors came from a woman between 18 and 29 years old with type 1 diabetes. CDR3s include the opening cysteine and the closing phenylalanine or tryptophan. The order of the fields is J gene, V gene, clone size, D gene, CDR3 protein, CDR3 DNA. The D gene is left open where the match is weak. Rows give clone size only sometimes, using once, few, many, or a class for an expanded clone.

>TRBJ2-1|TRBV4-2|-|TRBD2
CASSQDSRGGYNEQFF
TGTGCCAGCAGCCAAGATTCCCGCGGGGGATACAATGAGCAGTTCTTC
>TRBJ2-5|TRBV27|-|-
CASSLAGVETQYF
TGTGCCAGCAGTCTAGCAGGGGTGGAGACCCAGTACTTC
>TRBJ1-1|TRBV5-1|-|TRBD1
CASTGQGQENTEAFF
TGCGCCAGCACCGGACAGGGCCAAGAGAACACTGAAGCTTTCTTT
>TRBJ1-1|TRBV9|-|-
CASSPPEQGTEAFF
TGTGCCAGCAGCCCCCCCGAGCAGGGAACTGAAGCTTTCTTT
>TRBJ2-5|TRBV6-4|-|TRBD2
CASSPSSSGMGETQYF
TGTGCCAGCAGCCCCAGCTCTAGCGGGATGGGGGAGACCCAGTACTTC
>TRBJ2-7|TRBV5-6|-|-
CASSPDAGQGLREQYF
TGTGCCAGCAGCCCTGACGCTGGGCAGGGGCTTCGGGAGCAGTACTTC
>TRBJ2-3|TRBV7-2|-|-
CASSLGQFGITDTQYF
TGTGCCAGCAGCCTTGGACAGTTTGGGATCACAGATACGCAGTATTTT
>TRBJ1-4|TRBV19|few|-
CASSKAGNEKLFF
TGTGCCAGTAGTAAAGCCGGGAATGAAAAACTGTTTTTT
>TRBJ1-5|TRBV30|few|TRBD1
CAWSSRTGKGNQPQHF
TGTGCCTGGAGTTCTCGGACAGGGAAGGGCAATCAGCCCCAGCATTTT
>TRBJ2-7|TRBV30|-|-
CAWSRGSLNYEQYF
TGTGCCTGGAGCCGAGGCTCCTTAAACTACGAGCAGTACTTC
>TRBJ1-5|TRBV5-1|-|TRBD1
CASSEGASNQPQHF
TGCGCCAGCAGCGAGGGGGCTAGCAATCAGCCCCAGCATTTT
>TRBJ1-2|TRBV29-1|few|-
CSVEAGNYGYTF
TGCAGCGTTGAAGCGGGGAACTATGGCTACACCTTC
>TRBJ2-7|TRBV11-2|-|-
CASSPVGGVDEQYF
TGTGCCAGCAGCCCTGTAGGGGGTGTCGACGAGCAGTACTTC
>TRBJ2-3|TRBV4-3|-|-
CASSQGAGDTQYF
TGCGCCAGCAGCCAAGGAGCCGGGGATACGCAGTATTTT
>TRBJ1-1|TRBV14|-|TRBD1
CASSQMDRGQTPAFF
TGTGCCAGCAGCCAAATGGACAGGGGGCAAACTCCCGCTTTCTTT
>TRBJ2-3|TRBV25-1|few|-
CASSGSLTGADTQYF
TGTGCCAGCAGTGGGAGCCTGACTGGCGCAGATACGCAGTATTTT
>TRBJ2-3|TRBV29-1|-|TRBD2
CSVEVGGVSTDTQYF
TGCAGCGTTGAAGTCGGGGGGGTTAGCACAGATACGCAGTATTTT
>TRBJ2-7|TRBV11-3|-|TRBD1
CASSLGTDYEQYF
TGTGCCAGCAGCCTAGGGACAGACTACGAGCAGTACTTC
>TRBJ2-5|TRBV18|-|-
CASSPWQGETQYF
TGTGCCAGCTCACCATGGCAGGGAGAGACCCAGTACTTC